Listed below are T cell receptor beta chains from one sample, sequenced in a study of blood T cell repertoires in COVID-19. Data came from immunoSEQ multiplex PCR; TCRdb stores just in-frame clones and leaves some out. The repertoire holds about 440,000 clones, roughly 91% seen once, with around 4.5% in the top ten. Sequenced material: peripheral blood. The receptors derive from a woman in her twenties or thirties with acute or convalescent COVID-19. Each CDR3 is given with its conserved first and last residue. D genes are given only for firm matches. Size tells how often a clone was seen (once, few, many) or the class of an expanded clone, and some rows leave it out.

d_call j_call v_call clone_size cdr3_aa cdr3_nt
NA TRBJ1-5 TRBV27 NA CASSGGSWIQGGNQPQHF TGTGCCAGCAGTGGGGGGTCGTGGATCCAGGGAGGCAATCAGCCCCAGCATTTT
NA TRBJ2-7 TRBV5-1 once CASSLRGSPYEQYF TGCGCCAGCAGCTTGCGGGGTTCCCCCTACGAGCAGTACTTC
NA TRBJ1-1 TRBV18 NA CASSPRSTGLNTEAFF TGTGCCAGCTCACCAAGATCGACAGGCCTGAACACTGAAGCTTTCTTT
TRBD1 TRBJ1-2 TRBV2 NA CASRTTDRGLDGYTF TGTGCCAGCAGGACGACGGACAGGGGGCTTGATGGCTACACCTTC
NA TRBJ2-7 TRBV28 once CASGTDHGGYEQYF TGTGCCAGCGGGACAGACCATGGAGGGTACGAGCAGTACTTC
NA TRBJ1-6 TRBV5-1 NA CASSVDGGPSPLHF TGCGCCAGCAGCGTCGACGGAGGACCCTCACCCCTCCACTTT
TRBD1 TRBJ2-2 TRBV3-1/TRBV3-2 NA CASSWTGNTGELFF TGTGCCAGCAGCTGGACAGGGAACACCGGGGAGCTGTTTTTT
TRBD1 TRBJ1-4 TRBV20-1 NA CSASPPTGGLNEKLFF TGCAGTGCTAGTCCCCCGACAGGGGGCCTTAATGAAAAACTGTTTTTT
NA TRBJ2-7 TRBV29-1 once CSVRDSSYYEQYF TGCAGCGTCCGGGACTCCTCCTACTACGAGCAGTACTTC
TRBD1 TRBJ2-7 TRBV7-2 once CASSLGRQGPYEQYF TGTGCCAGCAGCTTGGGACGACAGGGGCCCTACGAGCAGTACTTC
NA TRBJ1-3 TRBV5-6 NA CASSLRSVGNTIYF TGTGCCAGCAGCTTGCGTTCTGTCGGAAACACCATATATTTT
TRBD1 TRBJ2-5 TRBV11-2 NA CASSSQGAGETQYF TGTGCCAGCAGCTCACAGGGGGCGGGCGAGACCCAGTACTTC
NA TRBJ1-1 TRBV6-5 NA CASTPSSRGSTEAFF TGTGCCAGCACCCCGAGTTCAAGGGGTAGCACTGAAGCTTTCTTT
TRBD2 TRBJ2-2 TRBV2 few CASRLAGGTGELFF TGTGCCAGCAGGCTAGCGGGGGGCACCGGGGAGCTGTTTTTT
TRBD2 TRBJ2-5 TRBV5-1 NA CASSFLPGGGETQYF TGCGCCAGCAGCTTTTTACCTGGGGGGGGAGAGACCCAGTACTTC
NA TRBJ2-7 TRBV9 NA CASSAGTDTYEQYF TGTGCCAGCAGCGCAGGGACTGATACCTACGAGCAGTACTTC
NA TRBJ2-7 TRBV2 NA CASLADNSYEQYF TGTGCCAGCCTGGCGGACAACTCCTACGAGCAGTACTTC
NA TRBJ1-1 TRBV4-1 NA CASSPRHGSATEAFF TGCGCCAGCAGCCCCAGGCATGGGAGTGCCACTGAAGCTTTCTTT
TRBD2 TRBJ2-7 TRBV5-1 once CASSRTSGPYEQYF TGCGCCAGCTCCCGGACTAGCGGGCCCTACGAGCAGTACTTC
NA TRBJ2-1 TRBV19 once CASSMGSSSYNEQFF TGTGCCAGTAGTATGGGGAGTAGCTCCTACAATGAGCAGTTCTTC
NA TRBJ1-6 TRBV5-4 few CASSLVPAPLHF TGTGCCAGCAGCTTGGTGCCAGCACCCCTCCACTTT
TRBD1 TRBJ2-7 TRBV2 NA CASSKRTGYDEQYF TGTGCCAGCAGCAAGCGGACAGGGTACGACGAGCAGTACTTC
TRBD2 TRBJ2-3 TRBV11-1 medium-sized CASSLAGEDTDTQYF TGTGCCAGCAGCCTAGCGGGGGAGGACACAGATACGCAGTATTTT
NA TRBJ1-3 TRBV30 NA CAWSVTGNTIYF TGTGCCTGGAGTGTAACAGGAAACACCATATATTTT
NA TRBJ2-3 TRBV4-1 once CASSQVGGDTQYF TGCGCCAGCAGCCAAGTTGGGGGGGATACGCAGTATTTT
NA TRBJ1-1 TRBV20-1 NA CSASRSGNTEAFF TGCAGTGCTAGTCGTAGCGGGAACACTGAAGCTTTCTTT
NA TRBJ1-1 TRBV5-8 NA CASSLAAFMNTEAFF TGTGCCAGCAGCTTGGCCGCGTTCATGAACACTGAAGCTTTCTTT
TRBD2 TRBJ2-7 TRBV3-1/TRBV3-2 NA CASSHQLAVHEQYF TGTGCCAGCAGCCACCAACTAGCGGTCCACGAGCAGTACTTC
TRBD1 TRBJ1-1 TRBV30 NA CAWSYKTGGKTEAFF TGTGCCTGGAGTTACAAGACAGGGGGGAAAACTGAAGCTTTCTTT